This T cell receptor (beta chain) stems from a study of blood T cell repertoires in COVID-19 (dated by TCRdb to the early 2020s). Regarding the study in general: Samples from collaborators originated in the United States, Italy and Spain and spanned both the acute and convalescent phases of COVID-19. The material from the prospective study consisted of cDNA or gDNA derived from T cells, B-cell-depleted T cells, or PBMCs. The dataset comprised deeply sampled blood TCRbeta repertoires from subjects exposed to, actively infected with, or recovered from COVID-19. The repertoires were released in a freely available public database intended as a resource for research on the immune response to SARS-CoV-2. Samples came from the ongoing ImmuneRACE study (first 160 participants) plus 1,254 subjects from 6 global collaborators. Nearly every sample came with metadata listing a de-identified subject ID, COVID-19 status, age in years and sex. Where available, HLA class I and class II types were taken from metadata supplied by the sample provider and were not determined by assay-based typing.

General study outcomes and caveats: The amount of clinical and demographic metadata varied by source and participant and was provided uncurated.

As for this clone: Its recognized antigen is unknown. Per-nucleotide qualities are absent, and no much larger clonotype sits a single base away.

Collaborating institutions collected whole blood in K2EDTA tubes following their own protocols. For TCRbeta analysis, collaborator samples were shipped as frozen whole blood, as isolated PBMCs, or as DNA extracted from either sample type. The germline V gene sets CDR1 to SQVTM and CDR2 to ANQGSEA. V loses 8 bases, J loses 2 bases, and the germline ends lie 14 bases apart. The CDR3 numbers 13 residues from cysteine through phenylalanine. The retained sequence is limited to the CDR3, 39 bases, with the frame set at the first base. The immunoSEQ Assay, a bias-controlled multiplex PCR, was used to amplify TCRbeta CDR3 regions from genomic DNA. The study's own analysis went as follows. The number of nucleated cells in each sample was estimated from the amplification of reference gene primers within the assay. To quantify the absolute abundance of each unique TCRbeta CDR3 rearrangement, sequence reads were collapsed and filtered. Productive Simpson clonality was computed per sample as the square root of Simpson's diversity index over productive rearrangements. Held by TCRdb, this immuneACCESS table contains in-frame sequences only and omits some clones. Under half of the omission traces to an unresolved V gene where checked; the cause of the rest is unknown. V, J and clone size are those of that table, while D and trimming were read from the DNA. In this sample the table shows roughly 80,000 clones, roughly 82% of which occur a single time. Of the sample, 21% falls within the top ten clones.

This receptor was identified in a human donor in a cohort sampled during active COVID-19. The sample comprised peripheral blood. Here the chain combines TRBV29-1 and TRBJ2-3, with the D gene not confidently named. The DNA is as follows: TGCAGCCTGGCTCGCATTGACACAGATACGCAGTATTTT. This translates into CSLARIDTDTQYF.